This passage covers 14 T cell receptor beta chains from one sample sequenced in a study of blood T cell repertoires in COVID-19. The protocol was immunoSEQ multiplex PCR, while the TCRdb copy is restricted to in-frame clones and leaves out a portion. The sample consists of roughly 250,000 clones, approximately 80% of them appearing once. Source material: peripheral blood. All receptors derive from a woman aged 40 to 50 with active or convalescent COVID-19.

The chain has TRBV11-2 and TRBJ2-2; D remains unclear. CDR3 length: 14 amino acids. V was shortened by 3 bases and J by 5 bases, with 10 bases between the two germline ends. Germline V gives CDR1 SGHAT, CDR2 FQNNGV. The CDR3 DNA sequence: TGTGCCAGCAGCTTGGCAGTTAAGACCGGGGAGCTGTTTTTT. It specifies CASSLAVKTGELFF.

The chain links TRBV27 to TRBJ1-6, with 9 bases lining up with TRBD1. Unmatched junction bases numbered 10, after V lost 6 bases and J lost 7 bases. The CDR3 consists of 16 residues. CDR1 and CDR2 (germline): MNHEY, SMNVEV (reference sequence). The CDR3 sequence is CASRPGTGYRNSPLHF. The CDR3 region has the DNA TGTGCCAGCAGGCCCGGGACAGGGTATCGAAATTCACCCCTCCACTTT.

J is TRBJ1-1 and V is TRBV28; maybe TRBD1 (6 bases). CDR3 size: 11 residues. The germline CDR1 and CDR2 sequences are MDHEN and SYDVKM. V was shortened by 6 bases and J by 7 bases, with 9 bases between the two germline ends. Here the CDR3 reads CASSGQREAFF. The CDR3 DNA follows: TGTGCCAGCAGCGGACAGCGTGAAGCTTTCTTT.

The V gene is TRBV16, the J gene TRBJ1-2; possibly TRBD1 for D (6 bases). The CDR3 is made up of 12 amino acids. The germline gives CDR1 KGHSY, CDR2 FQNENV. The V gene lost 4 bases and the J gene lost 7 bases, with 10 bases spanning the gap. The CDR3 coding sequence is TGTGCCAGCAGCCGCCAGGACAGTGGCTACACCTTC. Its protein is CASSRQDSGYTF.

The CDR3 is CASSLGAGEKLFF. The CDR3 DNA reads TGTGCCAGCAGCTTAGGAGCCGGTGAAAAACTGTTTTTT. This rearrangement joins TRBV11-2 to TRBJ1-4, with D hard to call. The CDR3 consists of 13 residues. CDR1 is SGHAT and CDR2 is FQNNGV in the germline V gene. Trimming removed 1 base at V and 7 bases at J, with 7 bases between.

The V gene is TRBV27, the J gene TRBJ2-7; a possible D gene is TRBD1 (5 bases). The CDR3 has 15 residues. Germline V gene sequence: CDR1 MNHEY, CDR2 SMNVEV (reference sequence). Trimming pared 2 bases from V and 1 base from J, leaving 12 bases between. CDR3 region: CASSLNQGGSYEQYF. CDR3 bases: TGTGCCAGCAGTTTAAACCAGGGTGGTTCCTACGAGCAGTACTTC.

The J gene is TRBJ2-1, the V gene TRBV9; possibly TRBD1 for D (6 bases). Trimming pared 3 bases from V and 10 bases from J, leaving 17 bases between. The CDR3 length is 14 residues. Germline CDR1 is SGDLS and CDR2 is YYNGEE. The CDR3, as DNA: TGTGCCAGCAGCGAGAGGACAGTTGCAATGGAGCAGTTCTTC. Residues: CASSERTVAMEQFF. Based on the CDR3 plus reference TRBV9 and TRBJ2-1, the full variable domain is DSGVTQTPKHLITATGQRVTLRCSPRSGDLSVYWYQQSLDQGLQFLIQYYNGEERAKGNILERFSAQQFPDLHSELNLSSLELGDSALYFCASSERTVAMEQFFGPGTRLTVL.

Concerning this clone itself: This sample also contains other DNA sequences that code for the same CDR3. The chain is built from TRBV5-1 and TRBJ2-5; the match to TRBD1 covers 7 bases. CDR3 length equals 13 residues. V trimming: 3 bases; J trimming: 5 bases; junction bases outside the gene matches: 4. Germline V gene data show CDR1 as SGHRS and CDR2 as YFSETQ. CDR3 amino acids: CASSSTGAETQYF. Here the CDR3 DNA reads TGCGCCAGCAGCTCCACAGGGGCTGAGACCCAGTACTTC.

The V call is TRBV15, the J call TRBJ2-2, with TRBD2 identical over 8 bases. Germline loops: CDR1 LNHNV, CDR2 YYDKDF (reference sequence). J lost 5 bases, V lost 1 base, and 6 bases had no gene match. This CDR3 is 16 amino acids long. This CDR3 is CATSRGWTGGTGELFF. CDR3 nucleotides: TGTGCCACCAGCAGAGGATGGACGGGGGGGACCGGGGAGCTGTTTTTT.

The J gene is TRBJ2-1, the V gene TRBV7-2; 7 bases are a match to TRBD2. In germline, CDR1 is SGHTA, CDR2 FQGNSA. The trim removed 5 bases at V and 0 bases at J, leaving 4 bases unmatched. The CDR3 spans 15 residues. CDR3 in DNA: TGTGCCAGCAGCGCACTAGCGAGCTCCTACAATGAGCAGTTCTTC. This gives the protein CASSALASSYNEQFF.

The chain joins TRBV14 to TRBJ1-2; TRBD1 aligns across 11 bases. The junction had 4 bases not matched to a gene; V was cut back by 1 base and J by 6 bases. This CDR3 is 15 amino acids long. Germline CDR1 SGHDN, CDR2 FVKESK. CDR3 bases: TGTGCCAGCAGCCAAGCCAGGACAGGGGGCGATGGCTACACCTTC. Its translation is CASSQARTGGDGYTF.

The V gene is TRBV9, the J gene TRBJ2-5, with D perhaps TRBD2 (6 bases). Germline V gives CDR1 SGDLS, CDR2 YYNGEE. This CDR3 contains 15 residues. Trimming removed 0 bases at V and 5 bases at J, with 14 bases between. CDR3 in amino acids: CASSVAGGAHETQYF. Here the CDR3 DNA reads TGTGCCAGCAGCGTAGCAGGCGGGGCCCATGAGACCCAGTACTTC.

The chain uses TRBV7-9 and TRBJ2-1; weak D call: TRBD2 (7 bases). Trimming cost V 5 bases and J 7 bases, with 18 bases left between them. The CDR3 is made up of 15 amino acids. The germline V gene encodes CDR1 SEHNR and CDR2 FQNEAQ (reference sequence). CDR3 in amino acids: CASSRPGGPENEQFF. Here the CDR3 DNA reads TGTGCCAGCAGCCGACCCGGGGGGCCCGAGAATGAGCAGTTCTTC.

This chain uses TRBV2 with TRBJ1-5, with 11 positions matching TRBD1. Germline V gene data show CDR1 as SNHLY and CDR2 as FYNNEI. The CDR3 length is 15 residues. The trim removed 5 bases at V and 5 bases at J, leaving 5 bases unmatched. CDR3 loop: CASSPDRGRHQPQHF. The CDR3 coding sequence is TGTGCCAGCAGTCCGGACAGGGGGCGGCATCAGCCCCAGCATTTT. The full variable domain, completed using reference TRBV2 and TRBJ1-5, is EPEVTQTPSHQVTQMGQEVILRCVPISNHLYFYWYRQILGQKVEFLVSFYNNEISEKSEIFDDQFSVERPDGSNFTLKIRSTKLEDSAMYFCASSPDRGRHQPQHFGDGTRLSIL.